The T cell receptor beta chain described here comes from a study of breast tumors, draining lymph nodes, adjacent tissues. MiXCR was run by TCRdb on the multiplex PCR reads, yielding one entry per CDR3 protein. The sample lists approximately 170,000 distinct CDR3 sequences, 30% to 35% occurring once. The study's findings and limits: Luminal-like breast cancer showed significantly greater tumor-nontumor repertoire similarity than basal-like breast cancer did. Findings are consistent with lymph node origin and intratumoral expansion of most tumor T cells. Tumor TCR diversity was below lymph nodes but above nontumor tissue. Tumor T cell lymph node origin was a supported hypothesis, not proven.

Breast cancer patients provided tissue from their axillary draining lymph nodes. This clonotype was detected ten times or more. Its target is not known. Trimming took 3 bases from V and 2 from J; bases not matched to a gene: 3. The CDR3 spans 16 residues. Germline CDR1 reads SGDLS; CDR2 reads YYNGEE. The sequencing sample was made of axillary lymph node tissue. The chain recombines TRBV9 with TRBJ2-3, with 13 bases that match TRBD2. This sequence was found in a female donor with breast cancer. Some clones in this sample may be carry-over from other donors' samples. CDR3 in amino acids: CASSEGLAGYTDTQYF. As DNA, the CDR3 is TGTGCCAGCAGCGAGGGACTAGCGGGGTACACAGATACGCAGTATTTT.